One sample yielded the 28 T cell receptor beta chains listed below, sequenced in a study of OX40 agonist ivuxolimab in advanced cancers. Sequencing was performed with immunoSEQ multiplex PCR; in TCRdb, only in-frame clones are kept and a portion is missing. Here the sample spans roughly 90,000 clones, under 95% being singletons. The input for sequencing was CD4+ or CD8+ T cells sorted from blood, taken in a trial of the OX40 agonist ivuxolimab. All receptors come from an adult with an advanced solid tumor such as melanoma, head and neck, liver or kidney cancer.

This clone occurred once. J is TRBJ1-1 and V is TRBV7-3; D unclear. Germline lookup yields CDR1 SGHTA and CDR2 FQGTGA. Trimming removed 3 bases at V and 4 bases at J, with 9 bases between. CDR3 size: 13 residues. The CDR3 DNA follows: TGTGCCAGCAGCTTCACGGGGAGCACTGAAGCTTTCTTT. Protein product: CASSFTGSTEAFF. Filled out from reference TRBV7-3 and TRBJ1-1, the complete variable domain reads GAGVSQTPSNKVTEKGKYVELRCDPISGHTALYWYRQSLGQGPEFLIYFQGTGAADDSGLPNDRFFAVRPEGSVSTLKIQRTERGDSAVYLCASSFTGSTEAFFGQGTRLTVV.

This chain links TRBV28 with TRBJ2-7; perhaps TRBD1 as D (6 bases). This CDR3 has 15 residues. V gave up 2 bases and J gave up 6 bases, with 17 bases separating them. Per the germline V gene, CDR1 is MDHEN and CDR2 is SYDVKM. CDR3 sequence (DNA): TGTGCCAGCAGTTTAGGAACAGGGTGGATCGCCGAGCAGTACTTC. Translation: CASSLGTGWIAEQYF. Supplemented by reference TRBV28 and TRBJ2-7, the full variable domain reads DVKVTQSSRYLVKRTGEKVFLECVQDMDHENMFWYRQDPGLGLRLIYFSYDVKMKEKGDIPEGYSVSREKKERFSLILESASTNQTSMYLCASSLGTGWIAEQYFGPGTRLTVT.

This rearrangement joins TRBV27 to TRBJ2-7, with 7 bases aligning to TRBD2. The CDR3 sequence is 18 residues long. Germline V lookup: CDR1 MNHEY, CDR2 SMNVEV (reference sequence). J lost 2 bases, V lost 0 bases, and 13 bases had no gene match. The CDR3 coding sequence is TGTGCCAGCAGTTTATCGATTGGGGGGGGGACGGGAACCTACGAGCAGTACTTC. The encoded protein is CASSLSIGGGTGTYEQYF.

The rearrangement joins TRBV7-9 to TRBJ2-3; D unresolved. The V gene's germline CDR1 is SEHNR and CDR2 FQNEAQ (reference sequence). This CDR3 spans 15 amino acids. Trimming took off 5 bases at V and 2 bases at J, with 14 bases between the two ends. The CDR3 nucleotides read TGTGCCAGCAGCCAAACCGGGCCCCCCACAGATACGCAGTATTTT. Translation gives CASSQTGPPTDTQYF.

The chain links TRBV29-1 to TRBJ2-3, with D uncertain. This CDR3 comprises 14 residues. Between the trimmed V and J ends, which lost 6 bases and 6 bases, there was a span of 19 bases. Germline lookup yields CDR1 SQVTM and CDR2 ANQGSEA. The CDR3 region has the DNA TGCAGCGTGGCAGGATCCGATTTACGGGATACGCAGTATTTT. Protein sequence: CSVAGSDLRDTQYF.

The chain uses TRBV29-1 and TRBJ2-3, with a weak D call TRBD2 (5 bases). The germline CDR1 and CDR2 sequences are SQVTM and ANQGSEA. V dropped 4 bases and J dropped 0 bases, with 5 bases sitting between them. The length of the CDR3 is 12 residues. For the CDR3, the DNA is TGCAGCGTTGGCGGGAGCACAGATACGCAGTATTTT. As protein: CSVGGSTDTQYF.

The chain carries TRBV19 and TRBJ2-7; a possible D gene is TRBD2 (5 bases). V lost 1 base and J 0 bases, leaving 10 bases between the germline ends. This CDR3 contains 15 residues. The germline CDR1 and CDR2 sequences are LNHDA and SQIVND (reference sequence). CDR3 nucleotides: TGTGCCAGTAGTATAGGAGGACTCTACTCCTACGAGCAGTACTTC. It translates to CASSIGGLYSYEQYF.

This chain joins TRBV18 and TRBJ1-2; 8 nucleotides match TRBD1. Germline lookup yields CDR1 KGHSH and CDR2 LQKENI. V lost 2 bases and J lost 6; bases outside the gene matches: 11. The CDR3 loop spans 16 amino acids. The CDR3 nucleotides are TGTGCCAGCTCACCAAGTTTAGGGACAGGAGGGAATGGCTACACCTTC. Translated: CASSPSLGTGGNGYTF.

This chain uses TRBV2 with TRBJ2-5; TRBD2 matches 10 bases. Looked up from germline, CDR1 is SNHLY and CDR2 is FYNNEI. The length of the CDR3 is 13 residues. Trimming removed 8 bases from V and 7 bases from J; junction bases left unmatched: 7. CDR3 region: CASLAGARVTQYF. CDR3 coding DNA: TGTGCCAGCCTAGCGGGAGCTCGGGTGACCCAGTACTTC.

The V and J genes are TRBV29-1 and TRBJ2-3; TRBD1 matches at 11 bases. The CDR3 runs 14 residues. Germline loops: CDR1 SQVTM, CDR2 ANQGSEA. With 3 bases clipped from V and 6 bases from J, the junction kept 5 bases outside the gene matches. CDR3 coding DNA: TGCAGCGTTGACGGGACAGGGGGTAGGGATACGCAGTATTTT. Protein product: CSVDGTGGRDTQYF.

The chain couples TRBV6-6 to TRBJ2-3; D is unclear. The CDR3 covers 13 residues. Trimming removed 2 bases from V and 2 bases from J, with 5 bases in between. CDR1 and CDR2 (germline): MNHNY, SVGAGI (reference sequence). CDR3 in DNA: TGTGCCAGCAGTTACCTGATCACAGATACGCAGTATTTT. Protein: CASSYLITDTQYF.

The chain carries TRBV11-2 and TRBJ2-7, with TRBD1 matching 7 bases. Germline CDR1 is SGHAT and CDR2 is FQNNGV. The J segment lost 3 bases and the V segment lost 3 bases, leaving 8 bases of the junction unmatched. This CDR3 region has 15 residues. The CDR3 loop reads CASSFGTAPGYEQYF. Here the CDR3 DNA reads TGTGCCAGCAGCTTTGGGACAGCGCCTGGCTACGAGCAGTACTTC.

V gene TRBV7-9 combines with J gene TRBJ2-7; 8 bases agree with TRBD1. Germline V gives CDR1 SEHNR, CDR2 FQNEAQ (reference sequence). The CDR3 spans 13 residues. V dropped 5 bases and J dropped 6; count of bases not matched to a gene: 6. In nucleotides, the CDR3 is TGTGCCAGCAGCCCCCGACAGGGGCTCGAGCAGTACTTC. This sequence encodes CASSPRQGLEQYF.

This clone was detected many times. The V gene is TRBV2, the J gene TRBJ1-2, with TRBD1 matching 7 bases. V lost 6 bases and J lost 4; bases outside the gene matches: 8. Per germline, CDR1 SNHLY and CDR2 FYNNEI. The CDR3 has 14 amino acids. The CDR3 loop is CASSPQGSAYGYTF. CDR3 DNA: TGTGCCAGCAGCCCACAGGGGAGCGCCTATGGCTACACCTTC.

The genes are TRBV30 and TRBJ2-5; D is ambiguous. Germline values: CDR1 GTSNPN, CDR2 SVGIG (reference sequence). V was cut by 2 bases and J by 4 bases, with 17 bases left in between. The CDR3 consists of 15 residues. The CDR3 sequence: CAWSRFMGVGETQYF. CDR3 bases: TGTGCCTGGAGTAGGTTTATGGGTGTTGGAGAGACCCAGTACTTC.

This chain uses TRBV6-1 with TRBJ2-3; D unclear. This CDR3 is 16 amino acids long. Germline values: CDR1 MNHNS, CDR2 SASEGT. V was pared by 3 bases and J by 0 bases, with 13 bases between. CDR3 sequence (DNA): TGTGCCAGCAGTGAGTGGACCATTCGAAGCACAGATACGCAGTATTTT. This gives the protein CASSEWTIRSTDTQYF.

This rearrangement joins TRBV5-1 to TRBJ2-7; 10 nucleotides align to TRBD2. Germline CDR1 reads SGHRS; CDR2 reads YFSETQ. J lost 5 bases, V lost 0 bases, and 11 bases had no gene match. This CDR3 is 17 amino acids long. CDR3 residues: CASSLAPSGSRGHEQYF. CDR3 DNA: TGCGCCAGCAGCTTGGCTCCTAGCGGGAGCCGTGGCCACGAGCAGTACTTC.

This clone was recorded a few times. The chain couples TRBV2 to TRBJ1-2, with D uncertain. The V gene's germline CDR1 is SNHLY and CDR2 FYNNEI. The CDR3 runs 14 residues. V was cut by 8 bases and J by 3 bases, with 16 bases left in between. Here the CDR3 reads CASSLEEADYGYTF. CDR3 nucleotides: TGTGCCAGCTCCCTGGAGGAAGCAGACTATGGCTACACCTTC.

The chain combines TRBV5-4 with TRBJ2-3; TRBD2 matches 8 bases. Germline CDR1 and CDR2: SGHNT and YYREEE (reference sequence). Trimming took 4 bases from V and 3 from J; bases not matched to a gene: 7. The CDR3 covers 15 residues. CDR3 nucleotides: TGTGCCAGCAGCCTCCGGGAGGGAGGGACAGATACGCAGTATTTT. Encoded protein: CASSLREGGTDTQYF.

The V call is TRBV4-1, the J call TRBJ2-2, with D possibly TRBD2 on 7 matching bases. CDR1 and CDR2 from the germline V gene are MGHRA and YSYEKL. The ends were cut back, 4 bases at V and 6 bases at J, with 12 bases in the middle. The CDR3 runs to 14 residues. The CDR3 protein is CASSPQGRAGELFF. In DNA, the CDR3 is TGCGCCAGCAGCCCCCAGGGGAGGGCCGGGGAGCTGTTTTTT.

This clone showed up just once. The rearrangement uses TRBV30 and TRBJ1-2, with a possible D match to TRBD1 (6 bases). Between the trimmed V and J ends, which lost 2 bases and 2 bases, there was a span of 6 bases. The CDR3 has 12 residues. Germline loops: CDR1 GTSNPN, CDR2 SVGIG (reference sequence). The CDR3 is CAWSQGNYGYTF. DNA of the CDR3: TGTGCCTGGAGTCAGGGGAACTATGGCTACACCTTC. Drawing the rest from reference TRBV30 and TRBJ1-2, the complete variable domain is SQTIHQWPATLVQPVGSPLSLECTVEGTSNPNLYWYRQAAGRGLQLLFYSVGIGQISSEVPQNLSASRPQDRQFILSSKKLLLSDSGFYLCAWSQGNYGYTFGSGTRLTVV.

The chain uses TRBV9 and TRBJ1-2; 7 bases are shared with TRBD1. Germline CDR1 and CDR2: SGDLS and YYNGEE. The CDR3 totals 13 residues. V lost 3 bases and J lost 3; bases outside the gene matches: 2. The CDR3 here is CASSGDRDYGYTF. CDR3 nucleotide sequence: TGTGCCAGCAGCGGCGACAGGGACTATGGCTACACCTTC.

This rearrangement joins TRBV7-2 to TRBJ1-3, with a possible D match to TRBD1 (6 bases). The V end lost 4 bases, the J end lost 4 bases, and 17 bases lay between the germline ends. Germline assignment: CDR1 SGHTA and CDR2 FQGNSA. The CDR3 sequence is 16 residues long. CDR3 in DNA: TGTGCCAGCAGCTACTGGGGGCCCGGTGGGGGAAACACCATATATTTT. Amino acid sequence: CASSYWGPGGGNTIYF.

The chain is built from TRBV19 and TRBJ2-7; no reliable D call. V lost 3 bases and J 6 bases, leaving 15 bases between the germline ends. The CDR3 is 14 amino acids. CDR1 is LNHDA, CDR2 SQIVND, per germline (reference sequence). The CDR3 DNA reads TGTGCCAGTAGTATCCGCCCGGAACTGGGCGAGCAGTACTTC. It yields the protein CASSIRPELGEQYF.

The CDR3 nucleotides read TGCGCCAGCACCTTGACTAGCGGAAACAATGAGCAGTTCTTC. It translates to CASTLTSGNNEQFF. V usage is TRBV4-1 and J usage is TRBJ2-1; TRBD2 matches 9 bases. V lost 7 bases, J lost 5 bases, and 6 bases stayed unmatched. The CDR3 covers 14 residues. In germline, CDR1 is MGHRA, CDR2 YSYEKL.

In the case of this clone: Other DNA sequences in the same sample also yield this CDR3. CDR3 nucleotides: TGTGCCAGCAGATCCGTCGGGGGGCAGATCGGGGAGCTGTTTTTT. Amino acids: CASRSVGGQIGELFF. This rearrangement joins TRBV7-9 to TRBJ2-2, with D possibly matching TRBD2 (7 bases). Trimming left V 6 bases short and J 7 bases short, with 18 bases between. The CDR3 contains 15 residues. Germline assignment: CDR1 SEHNR and CDR2 FQNEAQ (reference sequence).

This chain joins TRBV7-2 and TRBJ2-1; the D gene is possibly TRBD1 (6 bases). The CDR3 has 15 amino acids. CDR1 and CDR2 from the germline V gene are SGHTA and FQGNSA. Trimming stripped 6 bases from V and 0 bases from J, with 12 bases between. The CDR3 reads CASSIQGSSYNEQFF. CDR3 nucleotide sequence: TGTGCCAGCAGTATACAGGGAAGCTCCTACAATGAGCAGTTCTTC.

This clone appeared once. The junction does not match germline at one end; this may be a read error. The chain joins TRBV7-7 to TRBJ2-1; D could derive from TRBD1 or TRBD2 (5 bases each). This CDR3 is built from 14 residues. Looked up from germline, CDR1 is SSHAT and CDR2 is FNYEAQ (reference sequence). The DNA for the CDR3 is TGTGCTAGCAGCTTAGGGGCAGGACTGGGAGAGCAGTTCTTC. Protein: CASSLGAGLGEQFF.